Listed below are T cell receptor beta chains from one sample, sequenced in a study of memory CD4+ T cells and cytomegalovirus serostatus. Libraries were prepared by immunoSEQ multiplex PCR; TCRdb keeps only in-frame clonotypes and omits some of them. The repertoire holds roughly 84,000 clones, with around 80% as singletons. The sequenced sample was memory CD4+ T cells from blood. These receptors were obtained from an adult in good health and CMV-seronegative. The CDR3 runs from the conserved cysteine through the conserved F or W. The D gene is left open where the match is weak. Size tells how often a clone was seen (once, few, many) or the class of an expanded clone, and some rows leave it out.

D: TRBD2
V: TRBV28
size: once
J: TRBJ2-5
CDR3: CASTRTSGPLEETQYF
DNA: TGTGCCAGCACCCGGACTAGCGGGCCTCTGGAAGAGACCCAGTACTTC

D: TRBD1
V: TRBV18
size: few
J: TRBJ1-1
CDR3: CASSGQGGNTEAFF
DNA: TGTGCCAGCTCGGGACAGGGTGGAAACACTGAAGCTTTCTTT

D: NA
V: TRBV19
size: once
J: TRBJ1-5
CDR3: CASSILTGGNQPQHF
DNA: TGTGCCAGTAGTATCCTGACCGGGGGCAATCAGCCCCAGCATTTT

D: NA
V: TRBV29-1
size: NA
J: TRBJ2-3
CDR3: CSVERGLGDTQYF
DNA: TGCAGCGTTGAAAGAGGTCTAGGAGATACGCAGTATTTT

D: NA
V: TRBV30
size: once
J: TRBJ1-6
CDR3: CAWSRGANSPLHF
DNA: TGTGCCTGGAGTCGAGGGGCGAATTCACCCCTCCACTTT

D: NA
V: TRBV7-9
size: few
J: TRBJ1-2
CDR3: CASSQMYYGYTF
DNA: TGTGCCAGCAGCCAAATGTACTATGGCTACACCTTC

D: NA
V: TRBV5-8
size: NA
J: TRBJ1-1
CDR3: CASSLLGHWETNTEAFF
DNA: TGTGCCAGCAGCTTGTTGGGACATTGGGAGACAAACACTGAAGCTTTCTTT

D: NA
V: TRBV18
size: NA
J: TRBJ1-4
CDR3: CASSPPGQGREKLFF
DNA: TGTGCCAGCTCACCACCGGGGCAGGGCCGTGAAAAACTGTTTTTT

D: NA
V: TRBV27
size: few
J: TRBJ2-1
CDR3: CASKGAGLSYNEQFF
DNA: TGTGCCTCCAAAGGGGCGGGACTCTCCTACAATGAGCAGTTCTTC

D: NA
V: TRBV4-2
size: few
J: TRBJ2-7
CDR3: CASSQEQGNEQYF
DNA: TGTGCCAGCAGCCAAGAACAGGGCAACGAGCAGTACTTC

D: TRBD1
V: TRBV7-9
size: NA
J: TRBJ1-2
CDR3: CASSLALGQGNYGYTF
DNA: TGTGCCAGCAGCTTAGCCTTGGGACAGGGTAACTATGGCTACACCTTC

D: TRBD1
V: TRBV6-1
size: NA
J: TRBJ2-7
CDR3: CASSADRGYEQYF
DNA: TGTGCCAGCAGTGCCGACAGGGGATACGAGCAGTACTTC